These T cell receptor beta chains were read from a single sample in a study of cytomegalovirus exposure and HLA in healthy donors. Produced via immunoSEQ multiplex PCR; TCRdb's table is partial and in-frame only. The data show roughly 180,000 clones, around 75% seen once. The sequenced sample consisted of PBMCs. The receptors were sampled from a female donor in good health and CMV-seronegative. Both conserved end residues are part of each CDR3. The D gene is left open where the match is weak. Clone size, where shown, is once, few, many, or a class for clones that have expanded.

CDR3 DNA: TGTGCCAGCAGCTTAGTTAGCGAAACCTACGAGCAGTACTTC; CDR3 protein: CASSLVSETYEQYF; clone size: .; D gene: .; J gene: TRBJ2-7; CDR3 length: 14; V gene: TRBV7-9
CDR3 DNA: TGCGCCAGCAGCCAAGGGGAGACCTACGAGCAGTACTTC; CDR3 protein: CASSQGETYEQYF; clone size: .; D gene: .; J gene: TRBJ2-7; CDR3 length: 13; V gene: TRBV4-3
CDR3 DNA: TGTGCCAGCAGCCTCGGGGTTGGAAACACCATATATTTT; CDR3 protein: CASSLGVGNTIYF; clone size: .; D gene: .; J gene: TRBJ1-3; CDR3 length: 13; V gene: TRBV7-2
CDR3 DNA: TGCGCCAGCAGCTTGGAATGGCTGAACATTCAGTACTTC; CDR3 protein: CASSLEWLNIQYF; clone size: .; D gene: .; J gene: TRBJ2-4; CDR3 length: 13; V gene: TRBV5-1
CDR3 DNA: TGTGCCAGCAGCCGGGACAGCTCCTACGAGCAGTACTTC; CDR3 protein: CASSRDSSYEQYF; clone size: .; D gene: TRBD1; J gene: TRBJ2-7; CDR3 length: 13; V gene: TRBV7-2
CDR3 DNA: TGTGCCAGTAGTCCCGACGGGACAGCTTCCTACGAGCAGTACTTC; CDR3 protein: CASSPDGTASYEQYF; clone size: .; D gene: TRBD1; J gene: TRBJ2-7; CDR3 length: 15; V gene: TRBV19
CDR3 DNA: TGTGCCAGCAGTGTAGAACAGGGTGGTTCACCCCTCCACTTT; CDR3 protein: CASSVEQGGSPLHF; clone size: .; D gene: .; J gene: TRBJ1-6; CDR3 length: 14; V gene: TRBV2
CDR3 DNA: TGTGCCAGCTCACCGGACCTCGTGACAGGTAGCACTGAAGCTTTCTTT; CDR3 protein: CASSPDLVTGSTEAFF; clone size: once; D gene: .; J gene: TRBJ1-1; CDR3 length: 16; V gene: TRBV18
CDR3 DNA: TGTGCCACCTACAGGGGGAATACGAACACTGAAGCTTTCTTT; CDR3 protein: CATYRGNTNTEAFF; clone size: .; D gene: TRBD1; J gene: TRBJ1-1; CDR3 length: 14; V gene: TRBV2
CDR3 DNA: TGCGCCAGCAGCCAAGTAAGCGAGAGCAATGAGCAGTTCTTC; CDR3 protein: CASSQVSESNEQFF; clone size: .; D gene: .; J gene: TRBJ2-1; CDR3 length: 14; V gene: TRBV4-1
CDR3 DNA: TGTGCCAGCAGCCAACCCAGGGCCGGGTACACTGAAGCTTTCTTT; CDR3 protein: CASSQPRAGYTEAFF; clone size: .; D gene: .; J gene: TRBJ1-1; CDR3 length: 15; V gene: TRBV14
CDR3 DNA: TGTGCCAGCAGCTCCTTAGCGAGATTCGGGAACACTGAAGCTTTCTTT; CDR3 protein: CASSSLARFGNTEAFF; clone size: few; D gene: .; J gene: TRBJ1-1; CDR3 length: 16; V gene: TRBV7-9
CDR3 DNA: TGTGCCAGCAGGGCTACAGGGGGCGTCGGCTACACCTTC; CDR3 protein: CASRATGGVGYTF; clone size: few; D gene: TRBD1; J gene: TRBJ1-2; CDR3 length: 13; V gene: TRBV6-5
CDR3 DNA: TGTGCCAGCAATCCCAGAGCGGGACAGGGGCCGATTATTGGCTACACCTTC; CDR3 protein: CASNPRAGQGPIIGYTF; clone size: .; D gene: TRBD1; J gene: TRBJ1-2; CDR3 length: 17; V gene: TRBV2
CDR3 DNA: TGCGCCAGCAGCCAGTGGACTCTCTCCAATGAGCAGTTCTTC; CDR3 protein: CASSQWTLSNEQFF; clone size: .; D gene: .; J gene: TRBJ2-1; CDR3 length: 14; V gene: TRBV4-3
CDR3 DNA: TGTGCCAGCAGCCCCCGAATGACTAGCGGGAGGGGTGGGCCGTTCTTC; CDR3 protein: CASSPRMTSGRGGPFF; clone size: few; D gene: TRBD2; J gene: TRBJ2-1; CDR3 length: 16; V gene: TRBV7-9
CDR3 DNA: TGTGCCAGCAGCCCAATAGCGGGACTGACAGATACGCAGTATTTT; CDR3 protein: CASSPIAGLTDTQYF; clone size: .; D gene: TRBD2; J gene: TRBJ2-3; CDR3 length: 15; V gene: TRBV4-2
CDR3 DNA: TGTGCCAGTAGTCCTTCGCAGGGAAGCTCCGGAAACACCATATATTTT; CDR3 protein: CASSPSQGSSGNTIYF; clone size: .; D gene: .; J gene: TRBJ1-3; CDR3 length: 16; V gene: TRBV19
CDR3 DNA: TGTGCCAGTGGGGGCCTGAGCACAGATACGCAGTATTTT; CDR3 protein: CASGGLSTDTQYF; clone size: .; D gene: .; J gene: TRBJ2-3; CDR3 length: 13; V gene: TRBV2
CDR3 DNA: TGTGCCAGCATCGAGTGGGCAGCACAGGGCACTGAAGCTTTCTTT; CDR3 protein: CASIEWAAQGTEAFF; clone size: .; D gene: .; J gene: TRBJ1-1; CDR3 length: 15; V gene: TRBV2
CDR3 DNA: TGTGCCAGCAGCCGGGACAACCGACGGGAGACCCAGTACTTC; CDR3 protein: CASSRDNRRETQYF; clone size: once; D gene: .; J gene: TRBJ2-5; CDR3 length: 14; V gene: TRBV6-6
CDR3 DNA: TGCGCCAGCAGCTTGGTGCCTAGCGGGGGCACAGATACGCAGTATTTT; CDR3 protein: CASSLVPSGGTDTQYF; clone size: once; D gene: TRBD2; J gene: TRBJ2-3; CDR3 length: 16; V gene: TRBV5-1
CDR3 DNA: TGTGCCAGCACCTCCGGCGGGGCCCGGAGTGAGCAGTACTTC; CDR3 protein: CASTSGGARSEQYF; clone size: .; D gene: .; J gene: TRBJ2-7; CDR3 length: 14; V gene: TRBV27
CDR3 DNA: TGTGCCAGCAGTTTATACCCGTGGGCGATAAGGCGGAACACTGAAGCTTTCTTT; CDR3 protein: CASSLYPWAIRRNTEAFF; clone size: .; D gene: .; J gene: TRBJ1-1; CDR3 length: 18; V gene: TRBV28
CDR3 DNA: TGTGCCAGCAGCGTAGCGACCGGGCAGGGAGGCTACACCTTC; CDR3 protein: CASSVATGQGGYTF; clone size: .; D gene: .; J gene: TRBJ1-2; CDR3 length: 14; V gene: TRBV9
CDR3 DNA: TGTGCCAGCAGCCCAAAAGGGACAGGGGATGTGATCGGGGAGCTGTTTTTT; CDR3 protein: CASSPKGTGDVIGELFF; clone size: .; D gene: TRBD1; J gene: TRBJ2-2; CDR3 length: 17; V gene: TRBV4-2
CDR3 DNA: TGTGCCACCCGCCGGCCTAGCGGGATCAATGAGCAGTTCTTC; CDR3 protein: CATRRPSGINEQFF; clone size: .; D gene: TRBD2; J gene: TRBJ2-1; CDR3 length: 14; V gene: TRBV28
CDR3 DNA: TGCGCCAGCGGCACAGGGATTGCCTACGAGCAGTACTTC; CDR3 protein: CASGTGIAYEQYF; clone size: .; D gene: .; J gene: TRBJ2-7; CDR3 length: 13; V gene: TRBV23-1
CDR3 DNA: TGCGCCAGCAGCATGGCAGGGTCTGAAGAGACCCAGTACTTC; CDR3 protein: CASSMAGSEETQYF; clone size: .; D gene: .; J gene: TRBJ2-5; CDR3 length: 14; V gene: TRBV5-1
CDR3 DNA: TGTGCCAGCAGCTTAACTAGCGGGGGTGGATACGAGCAGTACTTC; CDR3 protein: CASSLTSGGGYEQYF; clone size: .; D gene: TRBD2; J gene: TRBJ2-7; CDR3 length: 15; V gene: TRBV7-9
CDR3 DNA: TGTGCCAGTAGTGCAGGAACTAGCGGGGGCTCCTACGAGCAGTACTTC; CDR3 protein: CASSAGTSGGSYEQYF; clone size: .; D gene: TRBD2; J gene: TRBJ2-7; CDR3 length: 16; V gene: TRBV19
CDR3 DNA: TGTGCCAGCAGCTTAGTGGTACTAGCGCGGGGCGATGAGCAGTTCTTC; CDR3 protein: CASSLVVLARGDEQFF; clone size: .; D gene: TRBD2; J gene: TRBJ2-1; CDR3 length: 16; V gene: TRBV7-2
CDR3 DNA: TGTGCCAGCAGCCAAGAGACTAGCGGGAGCCCCTACGAGCAGTACTTC; CDR3 protein: CASSQETSGSPYEQYF; clone size: .; D gene: TRBD2; J gene: TRBJ2-7; CDR3 length: 16; V gene: TRBV4-2
CDR3 DNA: TGTGCCAGCTCACCAGAACTCGGGGGAGATGAGCAGTTCTTC; CDR3 protein: CASSPELGGDEQFF; clone size: .; D gene: .; J gene: TRBJ2-1; CDR3 length: 14; V gene: TRBV18
CDR3 DNA: TGTGCCAGCAGTTTCCGGGACTCCTCCTACGAGCAGTACTTC; CDR3 protein: CASSFRDSSYEQYF; clone size: .; D gene: .; J gene: TRBJ2-7; CDR3 length: 14; V gene: TRBV27
CDR3 DNA: TGTGCCAGCAGTTATGTTGGACAGGAACACTACGAGCAGTACTTC; CDR3 protein: CASSYVGQEHYEQYF; clone size: .; D gene: TRBD1; J gene: TRBJ2-7; CDR3 length: 15; V gene: TRBV6-5